The next 30 T cell receptor beta chains were all read from a single sample in a study of blood T cell repertoires in COVID-19. The data were produced by immunoSEQ multiplex PCR, yet TCRdb's version contains in-frame clones alone and is incomplete. This table holds roughly 140,000 clones, 85% found once. The source material was PBMCs or T cells enriched from blood (not recorded which). These receptors were collected from a woman between 35 and 50 years old who had recovered from COVID-19.

The V gene is TRBV10-3, the J gene TRBJ1-5, with 7 bases matching TRBD1. The CDR3 extends over 14 amino acids. CDR1 and CDR2 (germline): ENHRY, SYGVKD. V shed 4 bases, J shed 5 bases, and the junction held 5 bases outside the gene matches. The CDR3: CAISGGQTDQPQHF. CDR3 coding DNA: TGTGCCATCAGTGGGGGACAGACAGATCAGCCCCAGCATTTT.

This chain uses TRBV5-8 with TRBJ2-1; tentative D call: TRBD2 (6 bases). Trimming pared 4 bases from V and 2 bases from J, leaving 13 bases between. The CDR3 consists of 15 residues. In germline, CDR1 is SGHTS, CDR2 YDEGEE. The CDR3 region is CASSPLGTAYNEQFF. The CDR3 DNA follows: TGTGCCAGCAGCCCATTAGGGACTGCCTACAATGAGCAGTTCTTC.

The chain employs TRBV6-5 and TRBJ1-6; 7 bases are a match to TRBD1. Germline CDR1 is MNHEY and CDR2 is SVGAGI. This CDR3 contains 14 residues. The trim removed 8 bases at V and 7 bases at J, leaving 8 bases unmatched. The CDR3 protein is CASCAGTVNSPLHF. CDR3 coding DNA: TGTGCCAGCTGCGCCGGGACAGTAAATTCACCCCTCCACTTT.

CDR3 sequence reads: CATSVPGLMYEQYF. CDR3 DNA: TGTGCCACCAGTGTCCCGGGACTCATGTACGAGCAGTACTTC. V is TRBV24-1 and J is TRBJ2-7, with a possible D match to TRBD2 (6 bases). CDR1 and CDR2 (germline): KGHDR, SFDVKD. V dropped 5 bases and J dropped 4 bases, with 14 bases sitting between them. The CDR3 covers 14 residues.

The chain uses TRBV27 and TRBJ2-5; 11 bases align to TRBD2. V lost 5 bases, J lost 4 bases, and 9 bases stayed unmatched. The CDR3 runs to 16 residues. Germline V CDR1 and CDR2: MNHEY, SMNVEV (reference sequence). The CDR3 nucleotides read TGTGCCAGCAGTCCCTTAGCGGGGGGGCCGAGAGAGACCCAGTACTTC. As protein: CASSPLAGGPRETQYF.

V usage is TRBV15 and J usage is TRBJ2-7; possibly TRBD2 for D (6 bases). Germline V gene lookup returns CDR1 LNHNV and CDR2 YYDKDF (reference sequence). This CDR3 contains 15 residues. The V end lost 0 bases, the J end lost 3 bases, and 12 bases lay between the germline ends. CDR3 DNA: TGTGCCACCAGCAGAGACGCGGGAACCCGCTACGAGCAGTACTTC. It is translated as CATSRDAGTRYEQYF. Looking up the rest from reference TRBV15 and TRBJ2-7 gives the full variable domain: DAMVIQNPRYQVTQFGKPVTLSCSQTLNHNVMYWYQQKSSQAPKLLFHYYDKDFNNEADTPDNFQSRRPNTSFCFLDIRSPGLGDTAMYLCATSRDAGTRYEQYFGPGTRLTVT.

The chain has TRBV6-1 and TRBJ2-1; 7 nucleotides match TRBD2. This CDR3 spans 15 amino acids. Losses at the gene ends were 1 base for V and 0 bases for J; bases not matched to a gene: 0. Germline V CDR1 and CDR2: MNHNS, SASEGT. For the CDR3, the DNA is TGTGCCAGCAGTGAAGGCGGGGGCTCCTACAATGAGCAGTTCTTC. Translated: CASSEGGGSYNEQFF.

The count of this clone is one. This chain connects TRBV9 to TRBJ2-7; TRBD1 matches 7 bases. The CDR3 runs 16 residues. V lost 4 bases to trimming and J lost 2 bases; unmatched junction nucleotides: 12. Germline V gene sequence: CDR1 SGDLS, CDR2 YYNGEE. CDR3 sequence (DNA): TGTGCCAGCAGCCTGTATCCCCGGGACAGCACCTACGAGCAGTACTTC. Its translation is CASSLYPRDSTYEQYF.

The chain combines TRBV7-9 with TRBJ2-1; TRBD2 is a possible D gene (6 bases). Germline V lookup: CDR1 SEHNR, CDR2 FQNEAQ (reference sequence). The CDR3 has 13 amino acids. With 5 bases removed from V and 5 bases from J, the gap between germline ends came to 10 bases. The CDR3 DNA reads as TGTGCCAGCAGCATAGGGACTCACAATGAGCAGTTCTTC. Its translation: CASSIGTHNEQFF.

This sequence joins TRBV11-1 and TRBJ1-5, with unresolved D. Per the germline V gene, CDR1 is SGHAT and CDR2 is FQDESV (reference sequence). The CDR3 spans 15 residues. V was cut by 3 bases and J by 7 bases, with 16 bases left in between. The CDR3 DNA reads as TGTGCCAGCAGCTTTGATGGGCCATCGGGACAGCCCCAGCATTTT. Translating it yields CASSFDGPSGQPQHF.

This chain uses TRBV27 with TRBJ2-3, with a tentative D call TRBD2 (6 bases). The CDR3 has 15 amino acids. V was trimmed by 2 bases and J by 3 bases, leaving 12 bases between them. Germline V CDR1 and CDR2: MNHEY, SMNVEV (reference sequence). The CDR3 DNA sequence: TGTGCCAGCAGTTTAGTGGCGGGATTGACAGATACGCAGTATTTT. Its translation: CASSLVAGLTDTQYF.

This chain connects TRBV30 to TRBJ2-3; a possible D gene is TRBD2 (6 bases). The V and J ends lost 4 bases and 0 bases respectively, with 8 bases between them. This CDR3 contains 13 residues. Germline values: CDR1 GTSNPN, CDR2 SVGIG (reference sequence). Here the CDR3 DNA reads TGTGCCTGGACGGGACTTAGCACAGATACGCAGTATTTT. This translates into CAWTGLSTDTQYF.

The DNA of the CDR3 is TGTGCCATCAATCCTCAGGGGGACGGGGCTGAAGCTTTCTTT. As protein: CAINPQGDGAEAFF. J is TRBJ1-1 and V is TRBV10-3, with 7 bases lining up with TRBD1. The CDR3 consists of 14 residues. J lost 6 bases, V lost 7 bases, and 11 bases had no gene match. Germline assignment: CDR1 ENHRY and CDR2 SYGVKD.

The chain combines TRBV9 with TRBJ1-1; 10 bases match TRBD1. The V and J ends lost 4 bases and 3 bases, in that order; junction bases with no gene match: 9. Germline V gene sequence: CDR1 SGDLS, CDR2 YYNGEE. This CDR3 is built from 16 residues. Written as DNA, the CDR3 is TGTGCCAGCAGCCCGTCCGGGACAGGGGTATACACTGAAGCTTTCTTT. Its protein is CASSPSGTGVYTEAFF.

This chain links TRBV29-1 with TRBJ2-1, with D hard to call. The CDR3 contains 16 residues. The germline CDR1 and CDR2 sequences are SQVTM and ANQGSEA. Trimming cost V 3 bases and J 7 bases, with 22 bases left between them. The CDR3 loop is CSVDSIPSKLPNEQFF. As DNA, the CDR3 is TGCAGCGTTGATTCTATACCCTCGAAATTACCGAATGAGCAGTTCTTC.

The V call is TRBV5-6, the J call TRBJ2-1; D is ambiguous. Looked up from germline, CDR1 is SGHDT and CDR2 is YYEEEE. V shed 4 bases and J shed 3 bases, with 5 bases lying between them. The CDR3 is made up of 12 amino acids. The CDR3 DNA sequence: TGTGCCAGCAGCCACAGCTACAATGAGCAGTTCTTC. Translating it yields CASSHSYNEQFF.

This chain links TRBV13 with TRBJ2-1; the match to TRBD2 covers 9 bases. Trimming cost V 6 bases and J 4 bases; bases outside gene matches: 10. Per germline, CDR1 PRHDT and CDR2 FYEKMQ (reference sequence). This CDR3 spans 16 amino acids. CDR3 protein: CASSQTQLAGYNEQFF. CDR3 bases: TGTGCCAGCAGTCAGACCCAGCTAGCGGGATACAATGAGCAGTTCTTC.

The V gene is TRBV27, the J gene TRBJ2-2; 8 bases agree with TRBD1. The V gene's germline CDR1 is MNHEY and CDR2 SMNVEV (reference sequence). The CDR3 length is 14 residues. Germline trimming cut 5 bases from V and 8 bases from J; bases unmatched to any gene: 7. The CDR3: CASSPWTGMGELFF. CDR3 DNA: TGTGCCAGCAGTCCCTGGACAGGGATGGGGGAGCTGTTTTTT.

The chain uses TRBV3-1 (or the pseudogene TRBV3-2) and TRBJ2-1, with 7 bases fitting TRBD1. Germline V CDR1 and CDR2: LGHDT, YNNKEL (reference sequence). The CDR3 is made up of 13 amino acids. Trimming at V came to 6 bases and at J to 8 bases, leaving 7 bases not matched to a gene. The CDR3, as DNA: TGTGCCAGCAGGGTAGGGGGCGTCGATGAGCAGTTCTTC. It translates to CASRVGGVDEQFF.

V gene TRBV9 combines with J gene TRBJ2-7, with 9 bases aligning to TRBD2. Germline CDR1 SGDLS, CDR2 YYNGEE. The junction had 14 bases not matched to a gene; V was cut back by 4 bases and J by 6 bases. The CDR3 covers 16 residues. The chain's CDR3 is CASSPDPGLATREQYF. The CDR3, as DNA: TGTGCCAGCAGCCCAGACCCGGGACTAGCAACGCGCGAGCAGTACTTC.

The chain uses TRBV5-4 and TRBJ2-5; tentative D call: TRBD1 (6 bases). The CDR3 covers 16 residues. Germline values: CDR1 SGHNT, CDR2 YYREEE (reference sequence). The germline V and J ends were trimmed by 0 bases and 1 base, with 13 bases remaining between them. DNA of the CDR3: TGTGCCAGCAGCTTGGCGGGCTGGGACACCCAAGAGACCCAGTACTTC. This gives the protein CASSLAGWDTQETQYF.

The chain combines TRBV30 with TRBJ1-2; 7 bases agree with TRBD1. Trimming cost V 0 bases and J 7 bases; bases outside gene matches: 17. The CDR3 length is 17 residues. Germline CDR1 GTSNPN, CDR2 SVGIG (reference sequence). The CDR3 reads CAWSVPWIVGGAGGYTF. DNA of the CDR3: TGTGCCTGGAGTGTACCATGGATCGTAGGGGGCGCCGGTGGCTACACCTTC. The full variable domain, completed using reference TRBV30 and TRBJ1-2, is SQTIHQWPATLVQPVGSPLSLECTVEGTSNPNLYWYRQAAGRGLQLLFYSVGIGQISSEVPQNLSASRPQDRQFILSSKKLLLSDSGFYLCAWSVPWIVGGAGGYTFGSGTRLTVV.

This chain links TRBV5-8 with TRBJ1-4; tentative D call: TRBD1 (6 bases). Germline lookup yields CDR1 SGHTS and CDR2 YDEGEE. Trimming pared 4 bases from V and 12 bases from J, leaving 13 bases between. This CDR3 is 12 amino acids long. CDR3 in DNA: TGTGCCAGCAGCAGTCAGGGGATTGAACTGTTTTTT. Residues: CASSSQGIELFF.

CDR3 nucleotide sequence: TGTGCCAGCAGCCCCCCGCCAGGGGGCAACGAGCAGTACTTC. Translating it yields CASSPPPGGNEQYF. The chain uses TRBV9 and TRBJ2-7, with 8 bases fitting TRBD1. CDR1 and CDR2 (germline): SGDLS, YYNGEE. With V trimmed by 4 bases and J by 5 bases, 8 bases remained unmatched. This CDR3 is 14 amino acids long.

This rearrangement joins TRBV6-5 to TRBJ1-1, with D possibly TRBD1 on 6 matching bases. Germline lookup yields CDR1 MNHEY and CDR2 SVGAGI. Trimming left V 4 bases short and J 7 bases short, with 10 bases between. The CDR3 covers 12 residues. CDR3 residues: CASSSATGEAFF. The CDR3 DNA reads TGTGCCAGCAGTTCCGCGACAGGTGAAGCTTTCTTT.

This clone has only a few counts. V and J are TRBV2 and TRBJ2-7; TRBD1 might be the D (5 bases). Trimming pared 6 bases from V and 3 bases from J, leaving 9 bases between. CDR1 and CDR2 from the germline V gene are SNHLY and FYNNEI. The CDR3 covers 12 residues. The CDR3 spells CASRPDSYEQYF. CDR3 DNA: TGTGCCAGCAGACCCGACAGCTACGAGCAGTACTTC.

This clone was found once. The rearrangement uses TRBV9 and TRBJ1-1; a possible D gene is TRBD1 (5 bases). Trimming removed 0 bases at V and 6 bases at J, with 15 bases between. This CDR3 comprises 15 residues. CDR1 is SGDLS, CDR2 YYNGEE, per germline. The CDR3 sequence is CASSVEAGPRPEAFF. For the CDR3, the DNA is TGTGCCAGCAGCGTAGAGGCGGGGCCCAGGCCTGAAGCTTTCTTT. Full variable domain (missing parts from reference TRBV9 and TRBJ1-1): DSGVTQTPKHLITATGQRVTLRCSPRSGDLSVYWYQQSLDQGLQFLIQYYNGEERAKGNILERFSAQQFPDLHSELNLSSLELGDSALYFCASSVEAGPRPEAFFGQGTRLTVV.

The rearrangement links TRBV5-5 to TRBJ2-7; 7 nucleotides align to TRBD2. V was pared by 0 bases and J by 3 bases, with 6 bases of the junction left unmatched. The V gene's germline CDR1 is SGHKS and CDR2 YYEKEE (reference sequence). This CDR3 region has 15 residues. The CDR3 loop is CASSLGATSSYEQYF. CDR3 coding DNA: TGTGCCAGCAGCTTGGGGGCGACTAGCAGCTACGAGCAGTACTTC.

This chain connects TRBV2 to TRBJ2-5, with D possibly TRBD1 on 6 matching bases. Germline CDR1 reads SNHLY; CDR2 reads FYNNEI. CDR3 length: 13 residues. V was pared by 11 bases and J by 1 base, with 14 bases between. CDR3 nucleotides: TGTGCCGGAAGACAGGTTTCCCAAGAGACCCAGTACTTC. This codes for CAGRQVSQETQYF.

This clone showed up just once. The chain links TRBV5-1 to TRBJ1-2, with D perhaps TRBD1 (6 bases). The V end was cut by 4 bases, the J end by 1 base, with 8 bases between. The CDR3 totals 13 residues. From germline, CDR1 is SGHRS and CDR2 YFSETQ. This CDR3 reads CASSRDNNYGYTF. CDR3 sequence (DNA): TGCGCCAGCAGCCGGGACAATAACTATGGCTACACCTTC.